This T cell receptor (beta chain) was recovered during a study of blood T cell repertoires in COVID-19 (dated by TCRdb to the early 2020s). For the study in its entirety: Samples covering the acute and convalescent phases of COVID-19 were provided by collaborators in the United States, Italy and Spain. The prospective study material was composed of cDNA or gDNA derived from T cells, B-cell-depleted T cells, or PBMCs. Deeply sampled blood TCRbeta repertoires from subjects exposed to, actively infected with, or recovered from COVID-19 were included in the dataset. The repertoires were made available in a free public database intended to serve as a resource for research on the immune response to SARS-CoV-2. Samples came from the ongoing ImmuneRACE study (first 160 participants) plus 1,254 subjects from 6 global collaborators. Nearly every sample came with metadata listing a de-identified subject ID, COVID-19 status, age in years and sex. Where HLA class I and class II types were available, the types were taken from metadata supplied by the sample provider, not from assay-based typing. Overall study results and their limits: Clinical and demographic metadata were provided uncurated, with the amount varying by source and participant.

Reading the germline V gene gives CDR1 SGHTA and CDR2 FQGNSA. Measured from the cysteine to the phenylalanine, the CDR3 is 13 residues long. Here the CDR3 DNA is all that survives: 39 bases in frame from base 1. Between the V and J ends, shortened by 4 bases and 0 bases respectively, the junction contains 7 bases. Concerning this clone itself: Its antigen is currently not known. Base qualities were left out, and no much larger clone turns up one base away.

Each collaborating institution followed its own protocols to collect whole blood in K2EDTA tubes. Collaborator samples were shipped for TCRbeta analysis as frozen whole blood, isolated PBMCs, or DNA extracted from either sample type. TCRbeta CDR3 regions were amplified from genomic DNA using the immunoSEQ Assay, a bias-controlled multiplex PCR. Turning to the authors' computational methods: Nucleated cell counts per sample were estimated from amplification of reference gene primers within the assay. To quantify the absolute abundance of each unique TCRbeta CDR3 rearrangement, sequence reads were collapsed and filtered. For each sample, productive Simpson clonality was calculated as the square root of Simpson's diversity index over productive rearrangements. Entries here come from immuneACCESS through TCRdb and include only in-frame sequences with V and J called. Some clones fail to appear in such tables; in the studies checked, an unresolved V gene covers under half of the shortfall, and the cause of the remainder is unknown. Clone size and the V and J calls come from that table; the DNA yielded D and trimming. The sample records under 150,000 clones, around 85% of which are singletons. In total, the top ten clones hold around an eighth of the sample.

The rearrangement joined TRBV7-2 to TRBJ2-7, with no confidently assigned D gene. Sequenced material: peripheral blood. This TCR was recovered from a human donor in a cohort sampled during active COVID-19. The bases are TGTGCCAGCAGCTACGGCGGCTCCTACGAGCAGTACTTC. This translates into CASSYGGSYEQYF.